The source of this T cell receptor (beta chain) is a study of PD-1 blockade in classical Hodgkin lymphoma. Libraries were prepared by immunoSEQ multiplex PCR; TCRdb keeps only in-frame clonotypes and omits some of them. Of 50,000 to 65,000 clones listed, 88% are singletons. Trimming stripped 8 bases from V and 2 bases from J, with 20 bases between. The CDR3 has 16 amino acids. Germline CDR1 SGHTA, CDR2 FQGNSA. With respect to this clone: Its antigen is unknown.

There was relapse after autologous stem cell transplantation in every patient, and there was variation in brentuximab vedotin exposure. Study results and limitations: Complete responders possessed baseline diversity comparable to newly diagnosed patients. Nivolumab starters within 1 year of ASCT were excluded.

This receptor was obtained from a human donor with classical Hodgkin lymphoma. The sequences come from peripheral blood mononuclear cells (PBMCs), collected before the second cycle of nivolumab. V usage is TRBV7-2 and J usage is TRBJ2-3; D might be TRBD1 or TRBD2, each matching 5 bases. The CDR3 DNA follows: TGTGCCAGCCCCCCTACCCCGGCAGGGACCACAGATACGCAGTATTTT. Translation: CASPPTPAGTTDTQYF.